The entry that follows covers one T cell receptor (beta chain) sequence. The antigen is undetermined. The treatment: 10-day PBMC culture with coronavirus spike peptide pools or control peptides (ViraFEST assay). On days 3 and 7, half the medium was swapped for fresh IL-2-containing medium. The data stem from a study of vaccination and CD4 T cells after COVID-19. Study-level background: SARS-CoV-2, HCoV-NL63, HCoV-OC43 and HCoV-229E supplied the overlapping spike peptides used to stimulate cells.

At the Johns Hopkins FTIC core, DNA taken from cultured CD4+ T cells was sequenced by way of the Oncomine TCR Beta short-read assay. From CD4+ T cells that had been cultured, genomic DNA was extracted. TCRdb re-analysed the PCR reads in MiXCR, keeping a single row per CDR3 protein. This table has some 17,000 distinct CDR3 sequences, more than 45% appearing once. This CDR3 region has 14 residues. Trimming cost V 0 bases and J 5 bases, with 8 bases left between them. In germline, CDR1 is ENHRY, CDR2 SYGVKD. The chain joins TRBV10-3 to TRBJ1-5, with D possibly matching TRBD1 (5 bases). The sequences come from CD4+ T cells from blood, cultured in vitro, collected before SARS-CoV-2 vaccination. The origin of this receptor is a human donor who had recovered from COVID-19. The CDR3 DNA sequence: TGTGCCATCAGTGAGTCTGGACAAGATCAGCCCCAGCATTTT. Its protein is CAISESGQDQPQHF.